A selection of T cell receptor beta chains follows, all from one sample in a study of blood T cell repertoires in COVID-19. The method was immunoSEQ multiplex PCR; TCRdb's version includes in-frame clones alone and lacks a portion of them. The sample lists some 270,000 clones; approximately 90% were seen once. Material for sequencing was PBMCs or T cells enriched from blood (not recorded which). These receptors all come from a man in his forties who had been exposed to COVID-19. Both conserved end residues are part of each CDR3. The D gene is left open where the match is weak. Some rows have no size entry. The others give once, few or many, or a class for an expanded clone.

J: TRBJ2-7; D: NA; size: NA; V: TRBV11-2; DNA: TGTGCCAGCAGCTTATCTCGGGGTTACTACGAGCAGTACTTC; CDR3: CASSLSRGYYEQYF
J: TRBJ1-2; D: NA; size: NA; V: TRBV11-3; DNA: TGTGCCAGCAGCTTACTGAACTATGGCTACACCTTC; CDR3: CASSLLNYGYTF
J: TRBJ1-3; D: NA; size: NA; V: TRBV3-1/TRBV3-2; DNA: TGTGCCAGCAGCCAAGTGGGTGGGCAAGGCGTGTTTGGAAACACCATATATTTT; CDR3: CASSQVGGQGVFGNTIYF
J: TRBJ2-7; D: TRBD1; size: NA; V: TRBV10-3; DNA: TGTGCCATCAGTGACTCGGACAGGGGCAACCTCTACGAGCAGTACTTC; CDR3: CAISDSDRGNLYEQYF
J: TRBJ2-7; D: TRBD2; size: NA; V: TRBV4-1; DNA: TGCGCCAGCAGCCAACCGACTAGCGGGAGGGCCTACGAGCAGTACTTC; CDR3: CASSQPTSGRAYEQYF
J: TRBJ2-3; D: NA; size: once; V: TRBV9; DNA: TGTGCCAGCAGCTCACTAGATACGCAGTATTTT; CDR3: CASSSLDTQYF
J: TRBJ1-1; D: NA; size: NA; V: TRBV5-1; DNA: TGCGCCAGCAGCCTGGCTACCAGACATGAAGCTTTCTTT; CDR3: CASSLATRHEAFF
J: TRBJ1-2; D: TRBD1; size: few; V: TRBV28; DNA: TGTGCCAGCAGTTTAGATCAGGGGGAAGGCTATGGCTACACCTTC; CDR3: CASSLDQGEGYGYTF
J: TRBJ2-2; D: NA; size: NA; V: TRBV11-2; DNA: TGTGCCAGCAGCCTCCTATTGAACACCGGGGAGCTGTTTTTT; CDR3: CASSLLLNTGELFF
J: TRBJ2-2; D: NA; size: few; V: TRBV12-2; DNA: TGTGCAAGTCGCCACCTTGGCGGGAGAATTCTACCCGGGGAGCTGTTTTTT; CDR3: CASRHLGGRILPGELFF
J: TRBJ1-5; D: NA; size: NA; V: TRBV30; DNA: TGTGCCTGGAACTATGCCGGGACACCGAGAAATCAGCCCCAGCATTTT; CDR3: CAWNYAGTPRNQPQHF
J: TRBJ1-2; D: TRBD1; size: NA; V: TRBV19; DNA: TGTGCCAGTAGTATCTCCGGGACAGCGTCGCATAACTATGGCTACACCTTC; CDR3: CASSISGTASHNYGYTF
J: TRBJ2-2; D: NA; size: NA; V: TRBV12-5; DNA: TGTGCTAGTCGCCCAGGGGGAGGAACCGGGGAGCTGTTTTTT; CDR3: CASRPGGGTGELFF
J: TRBJ2-7; D: TRBD2; size: NA; V: TRBV19; DNA: TGTGCCAGTTCCACCGGGACTAGCGGTGAGCAGTACTTC; CDR3: CASSTGTSGEQYF
J: TRBJ2-7; D: TRBD1; size: once; V: TRBV11-2; DNA: TGTGCCAGCAGCTTGGGCATTGGCCTCCGGGACAGGGTCCTCGAGCAGTACTTC; CDR3: CASSLGIGLRDRVLEQYF
J: TRBJ2-7; D: NA; size: NA; V: TRBV4-1; DNA: TGCGCCAGCAGCCAAGGCGGGGCCGTCGAGCAGTACTTC; CDR3: CASSQGGAVEQYF
J: TRBJ1-4; D: TRBD1; size: NA; V: TRBV28; DNA: TGTGCCAGCGGTACAGGGGGCAGTAGTAATGAAAAACTGTTTTTT; CDR3: CASGTGGSSNEKLFF
J: TRBJ2-5; D: NA; size: NA; V: TRBV5-4; DNA: TGTGCCAGCAGCTTGGTGGGGCCGGTTCAAGAGACCCAGTACTTC; CDR3: CASSLVGPVQETQYF
J: TRBJ1-1; D: TRBD1; size: NA; V: TRBV6-2/TRBV6-3; DNA: TGTGCCAGCAGCCCCGGACAGGTATGGAACACTGAAGCTTTCTTT; CDR3: CASSPGQVWNTEAFF
J: TRBJ1-1; D: NA; size: NA; V: TRBV5-6; DNA: TGTGCCAGCAGCTTCGGCACTGAAGCTTTCTTT; CDR3: CASSFGTEAFF
J: TRBJ2-1; D: NA; size: NA; V: TRBV3-1/TRBV3-2; DNA: TGTGCCAGCAGCCAAAACGGGAACTCCTACAATGAGCAGTTCTTC; CDR3: CASSQNGNSYNEQFF
J: TRBJ2-5; D: NA; size: once; V: TRBV28; DNA: TGTGCCAGCAGTTCCCAGGGTCTAGGAGAGACCCAGTACTTC; CDR3: CASSSQGLGETQYF
J: TRBJ1-1; D: NA; size: NA; V: TRBV28; DNA: TGTGCCAGCAGTTCCGGGACTGAGGTCGCTTTCTTT; CDR3: CASSSGTEVAFF
J: TRBJ2-1; D: NA; size: NA; V: TRBV7-8; DNA: TGTGCCAGCAGCTTAGCACCAACAGGGTCTGAGCAGTTCTTC; CDR3: CASSLAPTGSEQFF
J: TRBJ2-4; D: TRBD2; size: NA; V: TRBV5-4; DNA: TGTGCCAGCAGCTTGTGGCTAGCGGGAGTTTCGGACATTCAGTACTTC; CDR3: CASSLWLAGVSDIQYF
J: TRBJ2-1; D: NA; size: NA; V: TRBV9; DNA: TGTGCCAGCAGCTTTTCGGACAGAACTTACAATGAGCAGTTCTTC; CDR3: CASSFSDRTYNEQFF
J: TRBJ2-5; D: NA; size: NA; V: TRBV5-1; DNA: TGCGCCAGCAGCTTGCGCCAGGGGTATCAAGAGACCCAGTACTTC; CDR3: CASSLRQGYQETQYF
J: TRBJ2-7; D: NA; size: NA; V: TRBV11-2; DNA: TGTGCCAGCAGCTTAAATGCGGGGTTTACCTACGAGCAGTACTTC; CDR3: CASSLNAGFTYEQYF
J: TRBJ1-2; D: NA; size: NA; V: TRBV5-6; DNA: TGTGCCAGCAGCCCTTACGTGGGGGGTTATGGCTACACCTTC; CDR3: CASSPYVGGYGYTF
J: TRBJ2-7; D: TRBD2; size: NA; V: TRBV9; DNA: TGTGCCACCTGGCAACGACTAGCGGTCTCCTACGAGCAGTACTTC; CDR3: CATWQRLAVSYEQYF
J: TRBJ2-1; D: NA; size: NA; V: TRBV25-1; DNA: TGTGCCAGCCAGAAAAATGCGGGCTACAATGAGCAGTTCTTC; CDR3: CASQKNAGYNEQFF
J: TRBJ2-3; D: TRBD2; size: NA; V: TRBV3-1/TRBV3-2; DNA: TGTGCCAGCAGCCAAGATGGGACTAGCGGGATTTTAGATACGCAGTATTTT; CDR3: CASSQDGTSGILDTQYF
J: TRBJ1-3; D: NA; size: once; V: TRBV6-1; DNA: TGTGCCAGCAGTGCCCAACAGGCGAACTCTGGAAACACCATATATTTT; CDR3: CASSAQQANSGNTIYF
J: TRBJ2-1; D: NA; size: NA; V: TRBV18; DNA: TGTGCCAGCTCACCACCGACAGGTAATCATGAGCAGTTCTTC; CDR3: CASSPPTGNHEQFF
J: TRBJ1-5; D: NA; size: NA; V: TRBV13; DNA: TGTGCCAGCAGCCAGGGGCGTAGCAATCAGCCCCAGCATTTT; CDR3: CASSQGRSNQPQHF
J: TRBJ2-7; D: TRBD1; size: NA; V: TRBV9; DNA: TGTGCCAGCAGCCCTGGACAGGCCCGCTCCTACGAGCAGTACTTC; CDR3: CASSPGQARSYEQYF
J: TRBJ1-1; D: NA; size: NA; V: TRBV13; DNA: TGTGCCAGCAGCTTTAGCGAAGAGCAAGCTTTCTTT; CDR3: CASSFSEEQAFF
J: TRBJ2-1; D: TRBD1; size: NA; V: TRBV30; DNA: TGTGCCTGGAGTGGGACAGGTTCCTACAATGAGCAGTTCTTC; CDR3: CAWSGTGSYNEQFF
J: TRBJ1-1; D: NA; size: NA; V: TRBV27; DNA: TGTGCCAGCAGTTTAGGCATCCCGCTGGGGGGATCAGAAACTTTCTTT; CDR3: CASSLGIPLGGSETFF
J: TRBJ1-6; D: TRBD1; size: NA; V: TRBV27; DNA: TGTGCCAGCAGCCGGGAACTAGACAGGGCTAATTCACCCCTCCACTTT; CDR3: CASSRELDRANSPLHF
J: TRBJ1-6; D: NA; size: NA; V: TRBV5-1; DNA: TGCGCCAGCAGCTTGGTTGGGGGGATAAATTCACCCCTCCACTTT; CDR3: CASSLVGGINSPLHF
J: TRBJ2-7; D: TRBD1; size: NA; V: TRBV18; DNA: TGTGCCAGCTCACTTACGGGACAGGTTTTCTACGAGCAGTACTTC; CDR3: CASSLTGQVFYEQYF
J: TRBJ2-7; D: NA; size: NA; V: TRBV7-9; DNA: TGTGCCAGCAGCTTCGGAGGGGCCGAGCAGTACTTC; CDR3: CASSFGGAEQYF
J: TRBJ1-5; D: TRBD1; size: NA; V: TRBV18; DNA: TGTGCCAGCTCACCGGACAGGGGAGGCCCCCAGCATTTT; CDR3: CASSPDRGGPQHF
J: TRBJ1-2; D: TRBD1; size: NA; V: TRBV30; DNA: TGTGCCTGGAGTAGGTTAAGTTTGGGACAGGGGACTTACTATGGCTACACCTTC; CDR3: CAWSRLSLGQGTYYGYTF
J: TRBJ2-1; D: NA; size: NA; V: TRBV5-5; DNA: TGTGCCAGCAGCTTGGGGACTGCAAACAATGAGCAGTTCTTC; CDR3: CASSLGTANNEQFF
J: TRBJ2-1; D: TRBD2; size: NA; V: TRBV7-7; DNA: TGTGCTAGCAGCTTAGTTGTATCTAGCGGAACCTACAATGAGCAGTTCTTC; CDR3: CASSLVVSSGTYNEQFF
J: TRBJ2-7; D: TRBD1; size: NA; V: TRBV10-2; DNA: TGCGCCAGCAGTGTACAGGGGTCGAACTACGAGCAGTACTTC; CDR3: CASSVQGSNYEQYF
J: TRBJ2-7; D: TRBD2; size: NA; V: TRBV12-3/TRBV12-4; DNA: TGTGCCAGCAGTTTAGGGACTAGCTACGAGCAGTACTTC; CDR3: CASSLGTSYEQYF
J: TRBJ2-1; D: NA; size: NA; V: TRBV7-3; DNA: TGTGCCAGCAGCCCGCTAGTCGCCGGTACTACAAATGAGCAGTTCTTC; CDR3: CASSPLVAGTTNEQFF
J: TRBJ2-1; D: NA; size: few; V: TRBV3-1/TRBV3-2; DNA: TGTGCCAGCAGCCCTTACAATGAGCAGTTCTTC; CDR3: CASSPYNEQFF
J: TRBJ1-1; D: NA; size: NA; V: TRBV20-1; DNA: TGCAGTGCTAGTCAGGCAGACCGACGAAGTGGTGAAGCTTTCTTT; CDR3: CSASQADRRSGEAFF
J: TRBJ2-7; D: TRBD1; size: once; V: TRBV7-6; DNA: TGTGCCAGCAGCGGGGGGACAGGGGCCTACGAGCAGTACTTC; CDR3: CASSGGTGAYEQYF
J: TRBJ2-7; D: TRBD1; size: NA; V: TRBV30; DNA: TGTGCCTGGACACGGACAGGGATCGACGAGCAGTACTTC; CDR3: CAWTRTGIDEQYF
J: TRBJ2-1; D: NA; size: NA; V: TRBV13; DNA: TGTGCCAGCAGCTTGACAGATCAATACAATGAGCAGTTCTTC; CDR3: CASSLTDQYNEQFF